This entry features one TCR beta chain sequence. The sample originates from a study of T cell changes during pregnancy in multiple sclerosis. The repertoire was sequenced with immunoSEQ multiplex PCR; TCRdb's copy has only in-frame clones and lacks some. Of 84,000 or so clones listed, roughly 93% are singletons. The CDR3 is 13 residues long. V lost 5 bases to trimming and J lost 2 bases; unmatched junction nucleotides: 3. The germline V gene encodes CDR1 SNHLY and CDR2 FYNNEI. The receptor was derived from a female donor with multiple sclerosis, enrolled in a pregnancy study. Sequencing used peripheral blood, obtained in the third trimester of pregnancy. V and J are TRBV2 and TRBJ2-7; 7 bases are shared with TRBD1. This chain's CDR3 is CASSPRGTYEQYF. The DNA of the CDR3 is TGTGCCAGCAGTCCCAGGGGGACCTACGAGCAGTACTTC.